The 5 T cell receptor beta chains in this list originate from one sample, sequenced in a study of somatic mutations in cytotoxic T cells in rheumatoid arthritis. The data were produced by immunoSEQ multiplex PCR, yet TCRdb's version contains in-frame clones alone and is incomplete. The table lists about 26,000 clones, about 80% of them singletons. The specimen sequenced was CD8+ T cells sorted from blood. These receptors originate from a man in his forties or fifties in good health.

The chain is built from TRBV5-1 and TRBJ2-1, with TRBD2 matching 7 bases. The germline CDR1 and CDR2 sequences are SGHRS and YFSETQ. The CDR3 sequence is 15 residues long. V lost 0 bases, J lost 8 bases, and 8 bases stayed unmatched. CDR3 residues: CASSLGEGRGDEQFF. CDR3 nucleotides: TGCGCCAGCAGCTTGGGTGAGGGCCGGGGGGATGAGCAGTTCTTC.

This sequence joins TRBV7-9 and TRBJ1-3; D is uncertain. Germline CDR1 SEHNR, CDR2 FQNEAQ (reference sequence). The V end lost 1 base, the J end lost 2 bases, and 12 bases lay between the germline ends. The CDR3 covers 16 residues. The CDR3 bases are TGTGCCAGCAGCTTAGTCGTGGGTAGCCCTGGAAACACCATATATTTT. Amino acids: CASSLVVGSPGNTIYF.

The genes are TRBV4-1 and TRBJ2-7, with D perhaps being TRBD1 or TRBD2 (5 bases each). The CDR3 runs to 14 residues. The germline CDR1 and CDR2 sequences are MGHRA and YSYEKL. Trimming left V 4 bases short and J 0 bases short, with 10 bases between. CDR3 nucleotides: TGCGCCAGCAGCCTAGGGACGGGCTCCTACGAGCAGTACTTC. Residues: CASSLGTGSYEQYF.

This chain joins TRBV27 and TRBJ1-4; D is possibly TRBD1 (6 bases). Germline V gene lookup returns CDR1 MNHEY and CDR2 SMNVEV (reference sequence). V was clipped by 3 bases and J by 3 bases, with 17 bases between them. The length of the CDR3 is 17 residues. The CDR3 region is CASSLSAYRVANEKLFF. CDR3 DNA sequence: TGTGCCAGCAGTTTGTCCGCCTACAGGGTCGCTAATGAAAAACTGTTTTTT.

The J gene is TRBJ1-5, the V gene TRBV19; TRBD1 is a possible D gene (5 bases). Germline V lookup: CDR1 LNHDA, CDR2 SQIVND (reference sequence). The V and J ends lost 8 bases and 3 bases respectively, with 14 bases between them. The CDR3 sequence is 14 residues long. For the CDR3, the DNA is TGTGCCAGTTCCTGGGGCAGATACAATCAGCCCCAGCATTTT. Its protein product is CASSWGRYNQPQHF. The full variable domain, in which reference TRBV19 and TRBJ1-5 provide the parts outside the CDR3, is DGGITQSPKYLFRKEGQNVTLSCEQNLNHDAMYWYRQDPGQGLRLIYYSQIVNDFQKGDIAEGYSVSREKKESFPLTVTSAQKNPTAFYLCASSWGRYNQPQHFGDGTRLSIL.